This TCR beta chain comes out of a study of vaccination and CD4 T cells after COVID-19. Points from the study as a whole: Only post-vaccination samples contained a median approximately 84% of the reactive clones in convalescent patients.

At the Johns Hopkins FTIC core, DNA taken from cultured CD4+ T cells was sequenced by way of the Oncomine TCR Beta short-read assay. Cultures of CD4+ T cells served as the source for extracting genomic DNA. Via MiXCR, TCRdb re-called the PCR reads, giving one row per CDR3 protein. The table has around 13,000 distinct CDR3 sequences, less than 65% seen once. Described treatment: approximately 11-day PBMC culture with coronavirus spike peptide pools or control peptides (ViraFEST assay). In the ViraFEST assay, peptide-pool expansion preceded TCR sequencing of expanded clonotypes. The CDR3 has 12 amino acids. Germline V gene data show CDR1 as DFQATT and CDR2 as SNEGSKA (reference sequence). In regard to this clonotype: Antigen unknown. Sequence at one end of the junction differs from germline and may be a read error.

The material was CD4+ T cells from blood, cultured in vitro, obtained before SARS-CoV-2 vaccination. This sequence was found in a human donor who had recovered from COVID-19. The chain uses TRBV20-1 and TRBJ1-1; D uncertain. The CDR3 sequence: CSARTQNTEALF. CDR3 DNA sequence: TGCAGTGCTAGGACCCAGAACACTGAAGCTCTCTTT.